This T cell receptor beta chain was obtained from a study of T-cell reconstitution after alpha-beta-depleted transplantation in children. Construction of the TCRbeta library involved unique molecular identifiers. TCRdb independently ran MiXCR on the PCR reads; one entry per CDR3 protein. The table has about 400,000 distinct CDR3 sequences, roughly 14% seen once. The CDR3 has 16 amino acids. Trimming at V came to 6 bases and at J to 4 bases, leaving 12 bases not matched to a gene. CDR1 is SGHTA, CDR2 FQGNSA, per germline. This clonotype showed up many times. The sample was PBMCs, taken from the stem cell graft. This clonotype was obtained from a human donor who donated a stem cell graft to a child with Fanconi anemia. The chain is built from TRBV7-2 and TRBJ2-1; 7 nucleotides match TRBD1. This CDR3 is CASSRTGTVVYNEQFF. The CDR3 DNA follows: TGTGCCAGCAGTCGTACCGGGACAGTTGTTTACAATGAGCAGTTCTTC. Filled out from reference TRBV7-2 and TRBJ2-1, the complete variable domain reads GAGVSQSPSNKVTEKGKDVELRCDPISGHTALYWYRQSLGQGLEFLIYFQGNSAPDKSGLPSDRFSAERTGGSVSTLTIQRTQQEDSAVYLCASSRTGTVVYNEQFFGPGTRLTVL.